One and the same sample provided the 13 T cell receptor beta chains below, sequenced in a study of blood T cell repertoires in COVID-19. Libraries were prepared by immunoSEQ multiplex PCR; TCRdb keeps only in-frame clonotypes and omits some of them. Among 65,000 to 90,000 clones listed, around 90% were seen once. The sequenced sample consisted of peripheral blood. The source is a human donor in a cohort sampled during active COVID-19.

The chain is built from TRBV30 and TRBJ2-1; no definite D call. Trimming shortened V by 0 bases and J by 5 bases, and 8 bases separated the two germline ends. Looked up from germline, CDR1 is GTSNPN and CDR2 is SVGIG (reference sequence). This CDR3 is built from 13 residues. This CDR3 reads CAWSVRQDNEQFF. The CDR3, as DNA: TGTGCCTGGAGTGTACGGCAGGACAATGAGCAGTTCTTC.

This chain connects TRBV6-5 to TRBJ2-7; D remains unclear. Germline CDR1 MNHEY, CDR2 SVGAGI. CDR3 length: 13 amino acids. V lost 2 bases and J lost 3, with 8 bases in between. CDR3 protein: CASSYPPNYEQYF. In nucleotides, the CDR3 is TGTGCCAGCAGTTACCCTCCTAACTACGAGCAGTACTTC.

V usage is TRBV3-1 (or the pseudogene TRBV3-2) and J usage is TRBJ2-2, with TRBD1 matching 8 bases. CDR3 length equals 16 residues. Germline V gene data show CDR1 as LGHDT and CDR2 as YNNKEL (reference sequence). J gave up 4 bases and V 4 bases, and 8 bases lay outside the gene matches. This CDR3 reads CASSPDRVRGTGELFF. In DNA, the CDR3 is TGTGCCAGCAGCCCGGACAGGGTGCGTGGCACCGGGGAGCTGTTTTTT.

V usage is TRBV7-6 and J usage is TRBJ2-1; maybe TRBD1 (6 bases). From germline, CDR1 is SGHVS and CDR2 FNYEAQ. Trimming removed 0 bases at V and 1 base at J, with 7 bases between. This CDR3 spans 15 amino acids. CDR3 in amino acids: CASSLARGSYNEQFF. The CDR3 DNA is TGTGCCAGCAGCTTAGCCAGGGGTTCCTACAATGAGCAGTTCTTC.

This chain connects TRBV5-4 to TRBJ2-5, with D tentatively TRBD2 (5 bases). V shed 3 bases and J shed 5 bases, with 14 bases lying between them. This CDR3 is built from 14 residues. Germline-derived CDR1 and CDR2 are SGHNT and YYREEE (reference sequence). In DNA form, the CDR3 reads TGTGCCAGCAGCTGGCAGGAGGATTGGGAGACCCAGTACTTC. It codes for CASSWQEDWETQYF.

This sequence joins TRBV5-8 and TRBJ1-1, with D possibly TRBD1 on 5 matching bases. The V gene's germline CDR1 is SGHTS and CDR2 YDEGEE. This CDR3 has 14 amino acids. V was clipped by 6 bases and J by 0 bases, with 12 bases between them. The CDR3 DNA reads TGTGCCAGCATTTGGGGGGTACTGAACACTGAAGCTTTCTTT. Its protein product is CASIWGVLNTEAFF.

This clone was seen just once. The chain is built from TRBV2 and TRBJ1-1; 11 nucleotides align to TRBD1. V shed 4 bases, J shed 11 bases, and the junction held 3 bases outside the gene matches. Germline V gene sequence: CDR1 SNHLY, CDR2 FYNNEI. There are 12 residues in the CDR3. The chain's CDR3 is CASSGTGGIAFF. The CDR3 DNA reads TGTGCCAGCAGTGGGACAGGGGGCATCGCTTTCTTT.

The J gene is TRBJ2-5, the V gene TRBV4-1, with 7 bases lining up with TRBD2. This CDR3 has 15 amino acids. Germline-derived CDR1 and CDR2 are MGHRA and YSYEKL. J gave up 2 bases and V 10 bases, and 13 bases lay outside the gene matches. For the CDR3, the DNA is TGCGCCACCAAACCCCGGGGGACTATACAAGAGACCCAGTACTTC. Encoded protein: CATKPRGTIQETQYF.

V and J are TRBV7-9 and TRBJ2-1; 8 bases line up with TRBD1. V trimming: 5 bases; J trimming: 10 bases; junction bases outside the gene matches: 7. This CDR3 spans 13 amino acids. Germline V CDR1 and CDR2: SEHNR, FQNEAQ (reference sequence). CDR3 amino acids: CASSPRTGREQFF. The CDR3 nucleotides are TGTGCCAGCAGCCCCCGGACAGGGCGAGAGCAGTTCTTC.

V gene TRBV6-5 combines with J gene TRBJ2-5, with 9 bases lining up with TRBD2. There are 16 residues in the CDR3. Germline CDR1 MNHEY, CDR2 SVGAGI. The V segment lost 1 base and the J segment 4 bases; nucleotides outside the gene matches: 7. CDR3 residues: CASSYYGGGGRETQYF. DNA of the CDR3: TGTGCCAGCAGTTACTATGGCGGGGGGGGCCGAGAGACCCAGTACTTC.

The chain carries TRBV2 and TRBJ2-5; D is ambiguous. The germline V gene has CDR1 SNHLY and CDR2 FYNNEI. The ends were cut back, 2 bases at V and 4 bases at J, with 5 bases in the middle. The CDR3 consists of 12 residues. This CDR3 is CASSESAETQYF. CDR3 nucleotide sequence: TGTGCCAGCAGTGAAAGCGCAGAGACCCAGTACTTC. The entire variable domain, with the rest obtained from reference TRBV2 and TRBJ2-5, is as follows: EPEVTQTPSHQVTQMGQEVILRCVPISNHLYFYWYRQILGQKVEFLVSFYNNEISEKSEIFDDQFSVERPDGSNFTLKIRSTKLEDSAMYFCASSESAETQYFGPGTRLLVL.

J is TRBJ2-7 and V is TRBV4-3; weak D call: TRBD1 (5 bases). The germline V and J ends were trimmed by 3 bases and 0 bases, with 18 bases remaining between them. The CDR3 covers 17 residues. Germline values: CDR1 LGHNA, CDR2 YSLEER. The CDR3 region is CASSQEWTHSPSYEQYF. The CDR3 nucleotides are TGCGCCAGCAGCCAGGAATGGACACACTCCCCCTCCTACGAGCAGTACTTC.

The chain employs TRBV7-9 and TRBJ1-4, with 7 bases lining up with TRBD1. The CDR3 loop spans 15 amino acids. Germline trimming cut 0 bases from V and 8 bases from J; bases unmatched to any gene: 6. Germline V gives CDR1 SEHNR, CDR2 FQNEAQ (reference sequence). The CDR3 region is CASSLAAGGHEKLFF. CDR3 in DNA: TGTGCCAGCAGCTTAGCGGCAGGGGGACACGAAAAACTGTTTTTT. Supplemented by reference TRBV7-9 and TRBJ1-4, the full variable domain reads DTGVSQNPRHKITKRGQNVTFRCDPISEHNRLYWYRQTLGQGPEFLTYFQNEAQLEKSRLLSDRFSAERPKGSFSTLEIQRTEQGDSAMYLCASSLAAGGHEKLFFGSGTQLSVL.